The 8 T cell receptor beta chains in this list originate from one sample, sequenced in a study of blood T cells in healthy people across ages. Primers used in a second PCR of roughly 7 to 11 cycles were a sample-barcoded 5' primer and a J-beta primer mix. TCRdb fed the 5' RACE reads into MiXCR, producing one record per CDR3 protein. Altogether about 670,000 distinct CDR3 sequences are present, 40% to 45% being singletons, with the ten largest covering approximately 31%. Sequenced input: blood. These TCRs come from a man at least 80 years old in good health.

This clonotype was picked up a small number of times. The chain carries TRBV5-1 and TRBJ1-6; D is undetermined. Deletions cut 0 bases from V and 0 bases from J, with 10 bases between. The CDR3 sequence is 17 residues long. Germline V gene sequence: CDR1 SGHRS, CDR2 YFSETQ. In DNA, the CDR3 is TGCGCCAGCAGCTTGGCCGACCAGAGCTCCTATAATTCACCCCTCCACTTT. Translating it yields CASSLADQSSYNSPLHF.

This sequence joins TRBV6-5 and TRBJ2-5, with 9 bases that match TRBD2. With 5 bases clipped from V and 13 bases from J, the junction kept 5 bases outside the gene matches. The length of the CDR3 is 11 residues. Germline loops: CDR1 MNHEY, CDR2 SVGAGI. Here the CDR3 reads CASSKGLATYF. DNA of the CDR3: TGTGCCAGCAGTAAAGGACTAGCGACGTACTTC.

The chain is built from TRBV9 and TRBJ1-4; D may be TRBD1 (6 bases). The CDR3 length is 14 residues. Germline CDR1 SGDLS, CDR2 YYNGEE. Trimming removed 1 base at V and 8 bases at J, with 12 bases between. CDR3 nucleotides: TGTGCCAGCAGCGTAAGTGGACAGCGGGAAAAACTGTTTTTT. Translation: CASSVSGQREKLFF.

Ten or more counts support this clonotype. The chain links TRBV4-2 to TRBJ2-5; 9 positions agree with TRBD2. Germline assignment: CDR1 LGHNA and CDR2 YNFKEQ. CDR3 length: 19 amino acids. V lost 2 bases to trimming and J lost 2 bases; unmatched junction nucleotides: 15. The CDR3 DNA reads as TGTGCCAGCAGCCAAAGCGGGACACACGTAGCGGGAGCACAAGAGACCCAGTACTTC. Translating gives CASSQSGTHVAGAQETQYF.

The chain uses TRBV29-1 and TRBJ2-5; no firm D call. Matching the DNA end better, TRBJ2-7 makes the J call doubtful. The CDR3 runs to 11 residues. Germline CDR1 SQVTM, CDR2 ANQGSEA. In nucleotides, the CDR3 is TGCAGCGTTGAGGGTACTTACGAGCAGTACTTC. It is translated as CSVEGTYEQYF.

The chain has TRBV12-3 or TRBV12-4 and TRBJ2-3, with D possibly TRBD2 on 6 matching bases. The V end was cut by 4 bases, the J end by 3 bases, with 11 bases between. CDR3 length: 14 residues. The CDR3 reads CASSWDGGTDTQYF. The DNA of the CDR3 is TGTGCCAGCAGTTGGGACGGGGGAACAGATACGCAGTATTTT.

This chain uses TRBV5-5 with TRBJ1-1; D unclear. V was clipped by 2 bases and J by 1 base, with 9 bases between them. The CDR3 contains 14 residues. Germline values: CDR1 SGHKS, CDR2 YYEKEE (reference sequence). The CDR3 protein is CASSFSRANTEAFF. The CDR3, as DNA: TGTGCCAGCAGCTTCAGTAGGGCGAACACTGAAGCTTTCTTT.

This chain uses TRBV6-2 or TRBV6-3 with TRBJ2-2; TRBD1 might be the D (6 bases). This CDR3 is 13 amino acids long. V dropped 5 bases and J dropped 7 bases, with 11 bases sitting between them. The germline V gene has CDR1 MNHEY and CDR2 SVGEGT. Here the CDR3 DNA reads TGTGCCAGCAGTAAAACAGGGATCGGGGAGCTGTTTTTT. It codes for CASSKTGIGELFF.